Listed here is a single T cell receptor (beta chain). Its antigen is undetermined. The sample is drawn from a study of immune cell composition in non-small cell lung cancer. Study-level information: Most cases were lung adenocarcinoma or squamous cell carcinoma.

Frozen unsorted single-cell suspensions supplied the genomic DNA. General study findings and limits: Squamous lung tumours showed higher top 10 clone scores and clonality than adenocarcinomas.

The table came from immunoSEQ multiplex PCR; TCRdb's copy has only in-frame clones and leaves some out. This table holds 9,000 to 10,000 clones, roughly two thirds found once. Per germline, CDR1 SGHTA and CDR2 FQGNSA. With 3 bases removed from V and 2 bases from J, the gap between germline ends came to 10 bases. This CDR3 is built from 14 residues. The chain carries TRBV7-2 and TRBJ2-5; possibly TRBD2 for D (6 bases). Sequencing was done on a sample of lung tumor tissue. This clonotype was sampled from a human donor with non-small cell lung cancer. The CDR3, as DNA: TGTGCCAGCAGCTTTCAGGGACTGCAAGAGACCCAGTACTTC. Translated, it gives CASSFQGLQETQYF.